Following are 8 T cell receptor beta chains from one sample sequenced in a study of blood T cell repertoires in COVID-19. Using immunoSEQ multiplex PCR, the repertoire was profiled, and TCRdb retains in-frame clones only, with some absent. The profile shows under 80,000 clones, about 88% of them singletons. The sample taken for sequencing was peripheral blood. The receptor set was obtained from a man in his 70s with active COVID-19.

J is TRBJ2-7 and V is TRBV6-5, with TRBD2 identical over 11 bases. This CDR3 spans 15 amino acids. Germline loops: CDR1 MNHEY, CDR2 SVGAGI. After removal of 6 bases from V and 0 bases from J, the junction contained 4 bases not matched to a gene. The CDR3 nucleotides are TGTGCCAGCAGCGCAACTAGCGGGAGCTCCTACGAGCAGTACTTC. Encoded protein: CASSATSGSSYEQYF.

This clone was recorded once. The chain has TRBV5-5 and TRBJ1-2; possible D gene TRBD1, 5 bases. Germline V gives CDR1 SGHKS, CDR2 YYEKEE (reference sequence). The V gene lost 4 bases and the J gene lost 5 bases, with 12 bases spanning the gap. The CDR3 is 13 residues long. CDR3 DNA sequence: TGTGCCAGCAGCCGCCCGGGGGTATATGGCTACACCTTC. Encoded protein: CASSRPGVYGYTF.

The genes are TRBV7-3 and TRBJ2-3; D perhaps matches TRBD1 (6 bases). Trimming stripped 1 base from V and 6 bases from J, with 11 bases between. The CDR3 has 14 residues. Germline loops: CDR1 SGHTA, CDR2 FQGTGA. The DNA for the CDR3 is TGTGCCAGCAGCTTAAGGGGGCAGCCGGATACGCAGTATTTT. Its protein is CASSLRGQPDTQYF.

The rearrangement links TRBV19 to TRBJ1-5, with D possibly matching TRBD1 (5 bases). V was clipped by 4 bases and J by 5 bases, with 15 bases between them. CDR1 is LNHDA and CDR2 is SQIVND in the germline V gene (reference sequence). CDR3 length: 15 residues. In DNA form, the CDR3 reads TGTGCCAGTAGTACCGGGGCAGCGGGACATCAGCCCCAGCATTTT. Its protein is CASSTGAAGHQPQHF.

The chain uses TRBV12-5 and TRBJ2-5, with 12 bases that match TRBD2. J gave up 0 bases and V 6 bases, and 5 bases lay outside the gene matches. The CDR3 sequence is 16 residues long. Germline CDR1 and CDR2: LGHNT and FRNRAP. This chain's CDR3 is CASGGLAGRYQETQYF. CDR3 DNA sequence: TGTGCTAGTGGCGGACTAGCGGGGAGGTACCAAGAGACCCAGTACTTC.

The rearrangement uses TRBV19 and TRBJ2-1, with 10 nucleotides matching TRBD2. CDR1 is LNHDA, CDR2 SQIVND, per germline (reference sequence). CDR3 length: 13 residues. The V gene end was trimmed by 5 bases and the J gene end by 10 bases; junction bases not matched to a gene: 5. DNA for the CDR3: TGTGCCAGTAGTCCACGACTAGCGGGCGAGCAGTTCTTC. Protein sequence: CASSPRLAGEQFF.

J is TRBJ2-2 and V is TRBV7-2; 7 bases align to TRBD1. Germline V gives CDR1 SGHTA, CDR2 FQGNSA. CDR3 length equals 14 residues. J was trimmed by 3 bases and V by 4 bases; bases with no gene match: 2. The CDR3 reads CASSYQGDTGELFF. CDR3 bases: TGTGCCAGCAGCTACCAGGGGGACACCGGGGAGCTGTTTTTT.

This clone has a single count. V and J are TRBV7-6 and TRBJ2-1; 9 positions agree with TRBD2. Germline V gene lookup returns CDR1 SGHVS and CDR2 FNYEAQ. The CDR3 covers 16 residues. With 2 bases clipped from V and 4 bases from J, the junction kept 6 bases outside the gene matches. The CDR3 DNA follows: TGTGCCAGCAGCTTAACGACTAGCGGATTTTACAATGAGCAGTTCTTC. Residues: CASSLTTSGFYNEQFF. The entire variable domain, with the rest obtained from reference TRBV7-6 and TRBJ2-1, is as follows: GAGVSQSPRYKVTKRGQDVALRCDPISGHVSLYWYRQALGQGPEFLTYFNYEAQQDKSGLPNDRFSAERPEGSISTLTIQRTEQRDSAMYRCASSLTTSGFYNEQFFGPGTRLTVL.